This T cell receptor (beta chain) derives from a study of shared clonotypes between healthy human individuals. V shed 2 bases and J shed 0 bases, with 17 bases lying between them. The germline V gene encodes CDR1 KGHSH and CDR2 LQKENI. The CDR3 covers 18 residues. Produced via immunoSEQ multiplex PCR; TCRdb's table is partial and in-frame only. Among under 80,000 clones listed, roughly three fifths were seen once. J is TRBJ2-1 and V is TRBV18; TRBD1 or TRBD2 may be the D gene (6 bases each). This clonotype was obtained from a man aged 30 to 45 in good health. What was sequenced was memory CD8+ T cells sorted from blood. Subset noted: CD45RO+ cells pooled with CCR7-negative TemRA cells. The CDR3 is CASSPGGGSTFSYNEQFF. CDR3 bases: TGTGCCAGCTCACCAGGAGGGGGTTCTACTTTCTCCTACAATGAGCAGTTCTTC.